Listed below are T cell receptor beta chains from one sample, sequenced in a study of PD-1 blockade in classical Hodgkin lymphoma. Data came from immunoSEQ multiplex PCR; TCRdb stores just in-frame clones and leaves some out. Of approximately 65,000 clones listed, around nine tenths are singletons. The material was peripheral blood mononuclear cells (PBMCs), obtained before the fourth cycle of nivolumab. Source of these receptors: a human donor with classical Hodgkin lymphoma. The CDR3 runs from the conserved cysteine through the conserved F or W. Fields, in order: D gene, clone size, J gene, V gene, CDR3 DNA, CDR3 protein. A D gene is named only where the DNA matches it firmly. Only some rows state a clone size, as once, few, many or a class for expanded clones.

TRBD1	-	TRBJ1-2	TRBV29-1	TGCAGCGTGCCACAGGGGGGGTACTATGGCTACACCTTC	CSVPQGGYYGYTF
-	-	TRBJ2-7	TRBV6-6	TGTGCCAGCAGTTTTACAGAGCCCACCTACGAGCAGTACTTC	CASSFTEPTYEQYF
TRBD2	-	TRBJ2-1	TRBV6-5	TGTGCCAGCAGTTACCAAGCGGGAGGGCCTCTTTGGGAGCAGTTCTTC	CASSYQAGGPLWEQFF
TRBD2	-	TRBJ2-5	TRBV6-7	TGTGCCAGCAGTTACTTGGAGCGGGGGGGCCAAGAGACCCAGTACTTC	CASSYLERGGQETQYF
-	-	TRBJ1-3	TRBV5-1	TGCGCCAGCCACAACGGGGAACAGGCAAACACCATATATTTT	CASHNGEQANTIYF
TRBD2	-	TRBJ2-1	TRBV4-2	TGTGCCAGCAGCCAAGAGGCTAGCGGGGGAGGTGGTGAGCAGTTCTTC	CASSQEASGGGGEQFF
TRBD1	-	TRBJ2-7	TRBV5-1	TGCGCCAGCAGCTTGTCGCCAGGGGGCGGCGGCTACGAGCAGTACTTC	CASSLSPGGGGYEQYF
-	-	TRBJ1-5	TRBV28	TGTGCCAGCAGGAGGACCGGACAGAGAAGTAGATCTAGCAATCAGCCCCAGCATTTT	CASRRTGQRSRSSNQPQHF
TRBD1	-	TRBJ2-1	TRBV5-4	TGTGCCAGCAGTATCGAGACAGGGACAGATGAGCAGTTCTTC	CASSIETGTDEQFF
-	-	TRBJ2-3	TRBV10-3	TGTGCCATCAGTTCTTATTCGGGGGCAGATACGCAGTATTTT	CAISSYSGADTQYF
TRBD2	-	TRBJ2-1	TRBV19	TGTGCCAGCACCCGAACCCGACTAGCGGGGGCGGCCTACAATGAGCAGTTCTTC	CASTRTRLAGAAYNEQFF
-	-	TRBJ1-5	TRBV28	TGTGCCAGCACCATCCAAGGGAATCAGCCCCAGCATTTT	CASTIQGNQPQHF
TRBD2	once	TRBJ2-1	TRBV2	TGTGCCAGCAGTAAAACTAGCGCGAACTACAATGAGCAGTTCTTC	CASSKTSANYNEQFF
-	-	TRBJ2-7	TRBV10-3	TGTGCCATCACTGACGGGGTTGGCCACGAGCAGTACTTC	CAITDGVGHEQYF
-	-	TRBJ2-3	TRBV4-1	TGCGCCAGCAGCCCACCACAGGGTTACACAGATACGCAGTATTTT	CASSPPQGYTDTQYF
TRBD2	-	TRBJ2-1	TRBV4-1	TGCGCCAGCAGCCAAGAATGGCGGGAGGTAGGTAATGAGCAGTTCTTC	CASSQEWREVGNEQFF
TRBD1	-	TRBJ2-2	TRBV28	TGTGCCAGCAGACTCCCATCCGGGACAGCAAACACCGGGGAGCTGTTTTTT	CASRLPSGTANTGELFF
-	-	TRBJ2-7	TRBV13	TGTGCCAGCACTGCGCCCATGCGGTACGAGCAGTACTTC	CASTAPMRYEQYF
-	few	TRBJ2-2	TRBV7-7	TGTGCTAGCAGCTTAGACAGGAACACCGGGGAGCTGTTTTTT	CASSLDRNTGELFF
TRBD1	-	TRBJ1-5	TRBV6-1	TGTGCCAGCAGTCCGACAGGGGGTCAGCCCCAGCATTTT	CASSPTGGQPQHF
-	-	TRBJ2-7	TRBV28	TGTGCCAGCAGTGTTGGGTACGAGCAGTACTTC	CASSVGYEQYF
-	-	TRBJ2-1	TRBV7-9	TGTGCCAGCAGCTCGGGGTTTAATGAGCAGTTCTTC	CASSSGFNEQFF
TRBD1	-	TRBJ1-2	TRBV19	TGTGCCAGTAGCCCGGGACAGGGGGCGTATAAGTATGGCTACACCTTC	CASSPGQGAYKYGYTF
TRBD2	-	TRBJ2-7	TRBV5-3	TGTGCCAGAAGCCCAAAAACTAGCGGGAGAAGCCACGAGCAGTACTTC	CARSPKTSGRSHEQYF
-	-	TRBJ1-1	TRBV5-6	TGTGCCAGCAGCCTAACAGGGAGTACTGAAGCTTTCTTT	CASSLTGSTEAFF
TRBD1	-	TRBJ1-2	TRBV5-6	TGTGCCAGCAGACCGGGACAGGGTTATGGCTACACCTTC	CASRPGQGYGYTF
-	-	TRBJ2-2	TRBV9	TGTGCCAGCAGCGTAGGTATCGGGAGCAATACCGGGGAGCTGTTTTTT	CASSVGIGSNTGELFF
-	-	TRBJ1-2	TRBV19	TGTGCCAGTAGTATCAAGGGAGCTAACTATGGCTACACCTTC	CASSIKGANYGYTF
-	-	TRBJ1-4	TRBV9	TGTGCCAGCAGCTCGAGTCCAAGGGCAACTAATGAAAAACTGTTTTTT	CASSSSPRATNEKLFF
-	-	TRBJ1-2	TRBV5-4	TGTGCCAGCAACTCGGACGGAACCTATGGCTACACCTTC	CASNSDGTYGYTF
-	once	TRBJ2-5	TRBV28	TGTGCCAGCAGCTCAAGGGAGACACAAGAGACCCAGTACTTC	CASSSRETQETQYF
TRBD1	once	TRBJ1-3	TRBV7-2	TGTGCCAGCAGCTTAGGTTCAGGGGGCACTGGAAACACCATATATTTT	CASSLGSGGTGNTIYF
-	once	TRBJ2-1	TRBV18	TGTGCCAGCTCACAGAGTATAGGCAATGAGCAGTTCTTC	CASSQSIGNEQFF
-	-	TRBJ2-7	TRBV13	TGTGCCAGCAGCTTTGGGTCAGATGTCAGCGAGCAGTACTTC	CASSFGSDVSEQYF
-	-	TRBJ2-7	TRBV18	TGTGCCAGCTCACCCGTTAGCGGCCCCCTCTACGAGCAGTACTTC	CASSPVSGPLYEQYF
-	-	TRBJ2-1	TRBV6-6	TGTGCCAGCAGTTACTCGGGGGGAGTGGGTAATGAGCAGTTCTTC	CASSYSGGVGNEQFF
TRBD1	-	TRBJ1-1	TRBV6-1	TGTGCCAGCATGGGACAGGGTCGTAGACGGACTGAAGCTTTCTTT	CASMGQGRRRTEAFF
TRBD1	-	TRBJ2-1	TRBV27	TGTGCCAGCTGCGAGACAGGGGGTAATGAGCAGTTCTTC	CASCETGGNEQFF
-	-	TRBJ1-1	TRBV30	TGTGCCTGGAGGGCCCCAGGGGAGAGGTTT	CAWRAPGERF
TRBD1	-	TRBJ1-3	TRBV10-3	TGTGCCATCAGACGGACAGGGGGCGGCACTGGAAACACCATATATTTT	CAIRRTGGGTGNTIYF
-	-	TRBJ2-3	TRBV30	TGTGCCTGGAGGTTTGCGGGAAGCACAGATACGCAGTATTTT	CAWRFAGSTDTQYF
-	-	TRBJ1-4	TRBV2	TGTGCCAGCAGTGAACAGACAAATGAAAAACTGTTTTTT	CASSEQTNEKLFF
TRBD1	-	TRBJ2-7	TRBV10-3	TGTGCCATCAGTGAGGACAGGGCATTCTCCGAGTACGAGCAGTACTTC	CAISEDRAFSEYEQYF
-	-	TRBJ2-7	TRBV11-2	TGTGCCAGCAGCTTAGGGGCCCCCTCCTACGAGCAGTACTTC	CASSLGAPSYEQYF
TRBD2	-	TRBJ2-2	TRBV10-3	TGTGCCATCAGTGTCTCTAGCGGGGGTAACACCGGGGAGCTGTTTTTT	CAISVSSGGNTGELFF
-	-	TRBJ1-1	TRBV2	TGTGCCAGCAGTGCGGAGGGATGGGCCACTGAAGCTTTCTTT	CASSAEGWATEAFF
TRBD1	-	TRBJ2-7	TRBV11-3	TGTGCCAGCAGCCGACAGGGCTCCTACGAGCAGTACTTC	CASSRQGSYEQYF
-	-	TRBJ2-1	TRBV5-6	TGTGCCAGCAGCTTGGAGGCAGGGGCGTCCAATGAGCAGTTCTTC	CASSLEAGASNEQFF
TRBD2	-	TRBJ2-1	TRBV5-1	TGCGCCAGCAGCCGTACTAGCGGACCCTACAATGAGCAGTTCTTC	CASSRTSGPYNEQFF
-	-	TRBJ2-7	TRBV2	TGTGCCAGCCAGGGCCGCCCCTACGAGCAGTACTTC	CASQGRPYEQYF
TRBD2	-	TRBJ2-5	TRBV5-1	TGCGCCAGTTACAATGGGGGGGTCGAGACCCAGTACTTC	CASYNGGVETQYF
-	-	TRBJ1-4	TRBV18	TGTGCCAGCTCACCAAACAGGCCTAATGAAAAACTGTTTTTT	CASSPNRPNEKLFF
-	-	TRBJ1-1	TRBV7-8	TGTGCCAGCAGCTTCCCTGTGAATACTGAAGCTTTCTTT	CASSFPVNTEAFF
-	-	TRBJ2-5	TRBV6-5	TGTGCCAGCAGGGGGGAGACCCAGTACTTC	CASRGETQYF
TRBD2	-	TRBJ2-4	TRBV25-1	TGTGCCACCGGGACTAAGATGGTTCAGTACTTC	CATGTKMVQYF